Below, 3 T cell receptor beta chains from the same sample are listed, as sequenced in a study of blood T cell repertoires in COVID-19. Generated by immunoSEQ multiplex PCR, the TCRdb table keeps only in-frame clones and is missing some. The profile covers approximately 50,000 clones, with 90% appearing a single time and about 5.1% taken by the ten largest. Sequencing input: peripheral blood. These receptors originate from an older man with acute or convalescent COVID-19.

The chain has TRBV6-5 and TRBJ1-3; 8 positions agree with TRBD1. The CDR3 is 15 amino acids. The germline CDR1 and CDR2 sequences are MNHEY and SVGAGI. Trimming removed 6 bases from V and 4 bases from J; junction bases left unmatched: 8. The CDR3 region is CASSPRTGSGNTIYF. The CDR3 DNA reads TGTGCCAGCAGCCCCCGGACAGGGTCGGGAAACACCATATATTTT.

This chain joins TRBV19 and TRBJ1-5; no clear D. There are 17 residues in the CDR3. V was cut by 3 bases and J by 2 bases, with 17 bases left in between. The germline gives CDR1 LNHDA, CDR2 SQIVND (reference sequence). The CDR3 is CASSIGNSFPGNQPQHF. CDR3 DNA: TGTGCCAGTAGTATCGGCAACAGCTTCCCAGGCAATCAGCCCCAGCATTTT.

The V and J genes are TRBV6-2 or TRBV6-3 and TRBJ1-5, with D perhaps matching TRBD1 (6 bases). The CDR3 is 15 residues long. Germline CDR1 MNHEY, CDR2 SVGEGT. Trimming shortened V by 6 bases and J by 2 bases, and 14 bases separated the two germline ends. In DNA form, the CDR3 reads TGTGCCAGCAGCCCACAGGGTAAGGGCAATCAGCCCCAGCATTTT. As protein: CASSPQGKGNQPQHF.